The text below deals with one TCR beta chain. The antigen is undetermined. The data are from a study of T cell responses to AZD1222 COVID-19 vaccine. Profiling relied on immunoSEQ multiplex PCR, and the TCRdb table lists in-frame clones only, not all of them. Of some 190,000 clones in the sample, about 86% were seen once. Study conclusions and caveats: Reportedly, nearly half the spike-specific TCRs target unmutated variant regions.

Sequenced material: peripheral blood, taken on day 0 of AZD1222 vaccination. The receptor was derived from an adult in good health.

This CDR3 reads CASSLGAGSTGEQFF. In DNA, the CDR3 is TGTGCCAGCAGCTTAGGGGCAGGTTCAACGGGTGAGCAGTTCTTC. The chain couples TRBV7-9 to TRBJ2-1; unclear D gene. Germline lookup yields CDR1 SEHNR and CDR2 FQNEAQ (reference sequence). The length of the CDR3 is 15 residues. V was shortened by 1 base and J by 9 bases, with 16 bases between the two germline ends. Variable domain in full (rest from reference TRBV7-9 and TRBJ2-1): DTGVSQNPRHKITKRGQNVTFRCDPISEHNRLYWYRQTLGQGPEFLTYFQNEAQLEKSRLLSDRFSAERPKGSFSTLEIQRTEQGDSAMYLCASSLGAGSTGEQFFGPGTRLTVL.